Listed here are 2 T cell receptor beta chains from one sample, sequenced in a study of shared clonotypes between healthy human individuals. The data were produced by immunoSEQ multiplex PCR, yet TCRdb's version contains in-frame clones alone and is incomplete. The data hold about 1.4 million clones, with about 96% observed a single time. The source material was naive CD4+ T cells sorted from blood. This sample's subset: CD45RA+ positively selected. The receptors originated from a man aged 30 to 45 in good health.

This chain's CDR3 is CASSFSTTGYNEQFF. DNA for the CDR3: TGTGCCAGCAGCTTCAGTACCACAGGGTATAATGAGCAGTTCTTC. V gene TRBV5-6 combines with J gene TRBJ2-1; a possible D gene is TRBD1 (6 bases). This CDR3 spans 15 amino acids. Germline values: CDR1 SGHDT, CDR2 YYEEEE. Trimming shortened V by 2 bases and J by 7 bases, and 16 bases separated the two germline ends.

This chain uses TRBV5-1 with TRBJ1-1; no firm D call. Trimming stripped 4 bases from V and 1 base from J, with 11 bases between. Germline values: CDR1 SGHRS, CDR2 YFSETQ. The CDR3 runs to 14 residues. The CDR3 region is CASSATITNTEAFF. Here the CDR3 DNA reads TGCGCCAGCAGCGCGACGATAACGAACACTGAAGCTTTCTTT. The entire variable domain, with the rest obtained from reference TRBV5-1 and TRBJ1-1, is as follows: KAGVTQTPRYLIKTRGQQVTLSCSPISGHRSVSWYQQTPGQGLQFLFEYFSETQRNKGNFPGRFSGRQFSNSRSEMNVSTLELGDSALYLCASSATITNTEAFFGQGTRLTVV.